These 28 T cell receptor beta chains originate from one sample sequenced in a study of CD8+CD57+ T cells in acquired aplastic anemia. Template material for TCR beta VDJ and CDR3 profiling consisted of genomic DNA. TCRdb analysed the reads with MiXCR anew, one entry per CDR3 protein. The sample yields just over 450,000 distinct CDR3 sequences, over 25% seen once. Patients selected for sequencing had displayed CD8+CD57+ cell expansion by flow cytometry. Material for sequencing was sorted CD4+, CD8+, or CD8+CD57+ T cells (not recorded which) from PBMCs. These receptors all come from a human donor with aplastic anemia.

The chain recombines TRBV20-1 with TRBJ2-7, with a tentative D call TRBD1 (6 bases). The length of the CDR3 is 11 residues. Germline CDR1 reads DFQATT; CDR2 reads SNEGSKA (reference sequence). Trimming removed 6 bases at V and 2 bases at J, with 8 bases between. The CDR3 loop is CSAAGAYEQYF. Here the CDR3 DNA reads TGCAGTGCGGCAGGGGCCTACGAGCAGTACTTC.

This chain links TRBV11-1 with TRBJ2-7, with D perhaps TRBD1 or TRBD2 (6 bases each). V was cut by 3 bases and J by 6 bases, with 21 bases left in between. Germline assignment: CDR1 SGHAT and CDR2 FQDESV (reference sequence). This CDR3 is built from 16 residues. The CDR3 DNA follows: TGTGCCAGCAGCTTGGGGGGCGGCCCGACCTCGGGCGAGCAGTACTTC. Its protein is CASSLGGGPTSGEQYF.

This clonotype was counted only a few times. V usage is TRBV5-6 and J usage is TRBJ1-2; D is unresolved. Per the germline V gene, CDR1 is SGHDT and CDR2 is YYEEEE. The CDR3 contains 13 residues. V gave up 4 bases and J gave up 4 bases, with 11 bases separating them. CDR3 in amino acids: CASSPTRGYGYTF. The CDR3 coding sequence is TGTGCCAGCAGCCCAACTCGGGGCTATGGCTACACCTTC.

The chain links TRBV19 to TRBJ1-2; 8 nucleotides align to TRBD1. The CDR3 spans 15 residues. J lost 4 bases, V lost 6 bases, and 10 bases had no gene match. Germline loops: CDR1 LNHDA, CDR2 SQIVND (reference sequence). CDR3: CASSYGDRTSYGYTF. The CDR3 DNA follows: TGTGCCAGTAGCTATGGGGACAGGACTTCCTATGGCTACACCTTC.

Regarding this clonotype: A read error may explain this, as a much larger clone is one base away. The V gene is TRBV20-1, the J gene TRBJ2-7; 7 bases are a match to TRBD2. CDR1 is DFQATT and CDR2 is SNEGSKA in the germline V gene (reference sequence). V shed 6 bases and J 4 bases; nucleotides not matched to a gene: 15. CDR3 length: 15 residues. The CDR3 region is CSARIPGLRAYEQYF. As DNA, the CDR3 is TGCAGTGCGAGAATACCGGGACTAAGGGCGTACGAGCAGTACTTC.

At least ten counts were recorded for this clonotype. The chain uses TRBV2 and TRBJ2-7; D could derive from TRBD1 or TRBD2 (5 bases each). The CDR3 is 15 residues long. Trimming took 4 bases from V and 7 from J, leaving 20 bases between them. Germline V gene data show CDR1 as SNHLY and CDR2 as FYNNEI. The CDR3 here is CASSARVVPSGEQYF. The CDR3 DNA is TGTGCCAGCAGTGCCAGGGTCGTACCCTCGGGGGAGCAGTACTTC.

The table lists this clonotype with many counts. V and J are TRBV11-2 and TRBJ2-7, with unresolved D. There are 17 residues in the CDR3. Germline CDR1 is SGHAT and CDR2 is FQNNGV. Trimming pared 1 base from V and 4 bases from J, leaving 20 bases between. CDR3 bases: TGTGCCAGCAGCTTAGGTCGCCCGGGCAGACCAATTTACGAGCAGTACTTC. It codes for CASSLGRPGRPIYEQYF.

The chain joins TRBV10-3 to TRBJ2-7, with D tentatively TRBD1 (5 bases). Between the trimmed V and J ends, which lost 5 bases and 5 bases, there was a span of 16 bases. CDR1 is ENHRY and CDR2 is SYGVKD in the germline V gene. The CDR3 covers 14 residues. DNA for the CDR3: TGTGCCATCAGTTACAGGCAGGCAACTAACGAGCAGTACTTC. Protein product: CAISYRQATNEQYF.

This clonotype occurred many times. The rearrangement joins TRBV7-9 to TRBJ2-7, with a tentative D call TRBD2 (6 bases). With 3 bases removed from V and 5 bases from J, the gap between germline ends came to 14 bases. The CDR3 has 14 residues. CDR1 is SEHNR and CDR2 is FQNEAQ in the germline V gene (reference sequence). CDR3 sequence (DNA): TGTGCCAGCAGCTTGGAGGGGCTATCCAACGAGCAGTACTTC. This codes for CASSLEGLSNEQYF.

This clonotype was counted ten times or more. V is TRBV20-1 and J is TRBJ1-2; D not certain. CDR1 DFQATT and CDR2 SNEGSKA come from the germline V gene (reference sequence). The CDR3 contains 15 residues. Trimming left V 3 bases short and J 3 bases short, with 17 bases between. CDR3 sequence reads: CSASPPAEIHYGYTF. The CDR3 coding sequence is TGCAGTGCTAGTCCCCCGGCAGAAATACACTATGGCTACACCTTC.

The chain uses TRBV7-3 and TRBJ1-6, with D possibly TRBD1 on 5 matching bases. V lost 5 bases to trimming and J lost 9 bases, with 11 bases between them. CDR1 SGHTA and CDR2 FQGTGA come from the germline V gene. The CDR3 is 13 amino acids. CDR3 nucleotides: TGTGCCAGCAGCGAGACCGGGGGTTCACCCCTCCACTTT. As protein: CASSETGGSPLHF.

This rearrangement joins TRBV7-3 to TRBJ2-1; D unresolved. The CDR3 loop spans 13 amino acids. Between the trimmed V and J ends, which lost 8 bases and 7 bases, there was a span of 15 bases. The V gene's germline CDR1 is SGHTA and CDR2 FQGTGA. Here the CDR3 DNA reads TGTGCCAGCTCTATCGCGGACCTTAATGAGCAGTTCTTC. It is translated as CASSIADLNEQFF.

Turning to this clonotype: One base away lies a much larger clone, so this may be a sequencing read error. J is TRBJ1-2 and V is TRBV7-8, with D tentatively TRBD1 (5 bases). Germline CDR1 reads SGHVS; CDR2 reads FQNEAQ. The length of the CDR3 is 15 residues. The CDR3: CASSQTPATVYGYAF. The CDR3 nucleotides read TGTGCCAGCAGCCAAACCCCCGCGACAGTCTATGGCTACGCCTTC.

The chain joins TRBV4-1 to TRBJ2-2, with D possibly matching TRBD1 (5 bases). V was shortened by 0 bases and J by 4 bases, with 12 bases between the two germline ends. Germline V gene sequence: CDR1 MGHRA, CDR2 YSYEKL. The CDR3 totals 16 residues. CDR3 DNA sequence: TGCGCCAGCAGCCAAGAGGGCAGGGTAACCACCGGGGAGCTGTTTTTT. Translating it yields CASSQEGRVTTGELFF.

V and J are TRBV25-1 and TRBJ2-3, with 7 bases matching TRBD2. CDR1 is MGHDK, CDR2 SYGVNS, per germline. V lost 3 bases to trimming and J lost 4 bases; unmatched junction nucleotides: 13. This CDR3 region has 17 residues. The CDR3 coding sequence is TGTGCCAGCAGTGATTACGGTAGCGGGTCTACCCCAGATACGCAGTATTTT. Amino acid sequence: CASSDYGSGSTPDTQYF.

This clonotype was counted between two and nine times. V gene TRBV7-2 combines with J gene TRBJ2-7; D uncertain. Germline CDR1 is SGHTA and CDR2 is FQGNSA. This CDR3 comprises 14 residues. V was pared by 5 bases and J by 3 bases, with 14 bases between. The CDR3 sequence: CASSRPGRIYEQYF. The CDR3 bases are TGTGCCAGCAGCCGCCCTGGCAGAATCTACGAGCAGTACTTC. The full variable domain, with the rest looked up from reference TRBV7-2 and TRBJ2-7, is GAGVSQSPSNKVTEKGKDVELRCDPISGHTALYWYRQSLGQGLEFLIYFQGNSAPDKSGLPSDRFSAERTGGSVSTLTIQRTQQEDSAVYLCASSRPGRIYEQYFGPGTRLTVT.

This clonotype has only one observation. V and J are TRBV20-1 and TRBJ2-3, with 11 bases that match TRBD1. The CDR3 length is 16 residues. Germline V lookup: CDR1 DFQATT, CDR2 SNEGSKA (reference sequence). J gave up 2 bases and V 3 bases, and 7 bases lay outside the gene matches. CDR3 DNA sequence: TGCAGTGCTAGGGGGACAGGGGGTTTTCCCACAGATACGCAGTATTTT. Protein: CSARGTGGFPTDTQYF.

The CDR3 coding sequence is TGTGCCAGCAGTCTACGGGACAGGGGGCGATCACCCCTCCACTTT. Translating it yields CASSLRDRGRSPLHF. The genes are TRBV12-3 or TRBV12-4 and TRBJ1-6, with 12 positions matching TRBD1. The CDR3 consists of 15 residues. V gave up 5 bases and J gave up 10 bases; unmatched junction bases: 6.

This clonotype was recorded many times. The chain combines TRBV19 with TRBJ2-7; possibly TRBD1 or TRBD2 for D (6 bases each). The V gene's germline CDR1 is LNHDA and CDR2 SQIVND (reference sequence). The CDR3 consists of 15 residues. With 3 bases removed from V and 3 bases from J, the gap between germline ends came to 15 bases. CDR3 DNA: TGTGCCAGTAGTATCGGGTGGGGGGCCCACTACGAGCAGTACTTC. This translates into CASSIGWGAHYEQYF.

The V gene is TRBV20-1, the J gene TRBJ2-3; 9 bases map to TRBD2. With 3 bases clipped from V and 4 bases from J, the junction kept 2 bases outside the gene matches. From germline, CDR1 is DFQATT and CDR2 SNEGSKA (reference sequence). CDR3 size: 13 residues. The CDR3 DNA is TGCAGTGCTAGTAGGACTAGCGCAGATACGCAGTATTTT. Translated: CSASRTSADTQYF.

This clonotype has a count of ten or more. J is TRBJ1-2 and V is TRBV19; D unclear. V gave up 3 bases and J gave up 8 bases, with 10 bases separating them. Per the germline V gene, CDR1 is LNHDA and CDR2 is SQIVND (reference sequence). CDR3 size: 12 residues. CDR3 sequence: CASSIDKGGYTF. DNA of the CDR3: TGTGCCAGTAGTATCGACAAAGGAGGCTACACCTTC.

V gene TRBV29-1 combines with J gene TRBJ2-3; perhaps D is TRBD1 or TRBD2 (5 bases each). CDR3 length equals 15 residues. Trimming shortened V by 4 bases and J by 0 bases, and 14 bases separated the two germline ends. The germline CDR1 and CDR2 sequences are SQVTM and ANQGSEA. This chain's CDR3 is CSVGAGTASTDTQYF. Written as DNA, the CDR3 is TGCAGCGTTGGGGCCGGGACGGCTAGCACAGATACGCAGTATTTT.

This clonotype appeared many times. The chain uses TRBV2 and TRBJ1-6; 7 nucleotides agree with TRBD1. The CDR3 is made up of 14 amino acids. CDR1 and CDR2 (germline): SNHLY, FYNNEI. Trimming at V came to 6 bases and at J to 6 bases, leaving 5 bases not matched to a gene. As DNA, the CDR3 is TGTGCCAGCAGCCTGGACAGGATTAATTCACCCCTCCACTTT. Translated: CASSLDRINSPLHF.

The chain has TRBV4-2 and TRBJ2-5, with D possibly matching TRBD2 (6 bases). This CDR3 is built from 17 residues. CDR1 is LGHNA and CDR2 is YNFKEQ in the germline V gene. The V gene lost 1 base and the J gene lost 5 bases, with 20 bases spanning the gap. The DNA for the CDR3 is TGTGCCAGCAGCCAAGGTGCTGGCGGGACGGTATCGGAGACCCAGTACTTC. It encodes CASSQGAGGTVSETQYF.

The chain links TRBV2 to TRBJ2-7; the D is unclear. In germline, CDR1 is SNHLY, CDR2 FYNNEI. Trimming took off 6 bases at V and 4 bases at J, with 13 bases between the two ends. The CDR3 spans 13 residues. In DNA, the CDR3 is TGTGCCAGCAGGAAAGGGTCAGGTTACGAGCAGTACTTC. Encoded protein: CASRKGSGYEQYF.

The chain carries TRBV30 and TRBJ2-7; the match to TRBD2 covers 7 bases. V was pared by 8 bases and J by 3 bases, with 4 bases of the junction left unmatched. The CDR3 contains 11 residues. The germline gives CDR1 GTSNPN, CDR2 SVGIG (reference sequence). Written as DNA, the CDR3 is TGTGCCGGGGGGGGGGTCTACGAGCAGTACTTC. It is translated as CAGGGVYEQYF.

Many counts were recorded for this clonotype. Here the CDR3 DNA reads TGCAGTGCCGATTCTCTAGCGGGCGGCTACGAGCAGTACTTC. Translating gives CSADSLAGGYEQYF. The V gene is TRBV20-1, the J gene TRBJ2-7; TRBD2 aligns across 8 bases. The CDR3 extends over 14 amino acids. The V segment lost 6 bases and the J segment 3 bases; nucleotides outside the gene matches: 10. Germline V gene data show CDR1 as DFQATT and CDR2 as SNEGSKA (reference sequence).

V gene TRBV15 combines with J gene TRBJ2-7, with D perhaps given as TRBD1 or TRBD2 (5 bases each). V dropped 3 bases and J dropped 2 bases, with 14 bases sitting between them. In germline, CDR1 is LNHNV, CDR2 YYDKDF (reference sequence). The CDR3 is made up of 15 amino acids. The CDR3 sequence is CATSSRGHRAYEQYF. The CDR3 DNA follows: TGTGCCACCAGCAGCCGGGGCCATCGGGCCTACGAGCAGTACTTC. The full variable domain, with the rest looked up from reference TRBV15 and TRBJ2-7, is DAMVIQNPRYQVTQFGKPVTLSCSQTLNHNVMYWYQQKSSQAPKLLFHYYDKDFNNEADTPDNFQSRRPNTSFCFLDIRSPGLGDTAMYLCATSSRGHRAYEQYFGPGTRLTVT.